The entry below describes one TCR beta chain. What it binds is not known. Looked up from germline, CDR1 is LGHNA and CDR2 is YNFKEQ. Between the trimmed V and J ends, which lost 2 bases and 2 bases, there was a span of 9 bases. This CDR3 is built from 15 residues. The data derive from a study of T cells after yellow fever vaccination. Study-wide points: Boosting was followed by the reappearance of most primary-vaccination clones (around 95% CD4, about 88% CD8). Some clonotypes, a small share, were shared between CD4 and CD8 compartments.

As TCR cDNA was made by 5'RACE template switching, a universal primer site and UMIs were added. One entry per CDR3 protein, called by TCRdb with MiXCR from the 5' RACE reads. The sample contains about 550,000 distinct CDR3 sequences, over 15% of which appear only once. Material: PBMCs, obtained 15 days after the yellow fever booster vaccination. The J gene is TRBJ2-2, the V gene TRBV4-2, with a tentative D call TRBD2 (6 bases). The origin of this receptor is a man between 25 and 39 years old who received the YFV17D yellow fever vaccine. CDR3 in amino acids: CASSQRTINTGELFF. CDR3 in DNA: TGTGCCAGCAGCCAACGGACTATCAACACCGGGGAGCTGTTTTTT.